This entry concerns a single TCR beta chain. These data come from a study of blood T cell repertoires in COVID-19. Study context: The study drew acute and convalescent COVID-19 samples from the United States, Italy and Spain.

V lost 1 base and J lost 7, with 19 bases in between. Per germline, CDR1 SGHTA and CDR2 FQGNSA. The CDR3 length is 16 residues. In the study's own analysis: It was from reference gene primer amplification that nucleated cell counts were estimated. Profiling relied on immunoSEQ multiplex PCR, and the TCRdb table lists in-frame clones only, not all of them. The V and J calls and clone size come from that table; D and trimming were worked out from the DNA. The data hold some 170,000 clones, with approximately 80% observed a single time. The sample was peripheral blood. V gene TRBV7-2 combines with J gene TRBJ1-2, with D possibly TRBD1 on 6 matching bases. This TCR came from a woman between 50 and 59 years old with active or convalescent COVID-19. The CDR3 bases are TGTGCCAGCAGCTTAGTTGGGACAACCGGGGCAAGTGGCTACACCTTC. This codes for CASSLVGTTGASGYTF.